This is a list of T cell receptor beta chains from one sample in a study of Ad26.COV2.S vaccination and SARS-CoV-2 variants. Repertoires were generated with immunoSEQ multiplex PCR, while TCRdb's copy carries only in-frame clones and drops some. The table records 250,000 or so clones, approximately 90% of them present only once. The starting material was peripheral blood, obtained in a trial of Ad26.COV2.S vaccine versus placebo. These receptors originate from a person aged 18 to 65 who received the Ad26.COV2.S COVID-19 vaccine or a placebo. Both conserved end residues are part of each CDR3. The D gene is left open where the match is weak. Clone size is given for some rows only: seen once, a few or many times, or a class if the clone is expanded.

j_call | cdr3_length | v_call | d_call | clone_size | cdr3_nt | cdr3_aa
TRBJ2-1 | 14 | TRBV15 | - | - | TGTGCCACCAGCCCAGGGGACGGACACAATGAGCAGTTCTTC | CATSPGDGHNEQFF
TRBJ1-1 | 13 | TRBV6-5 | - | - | TGTGCCAGCAGGGGGGGGCCCCCGGAGGGAGCTTTCTTT | CASRGGPPEGAFF
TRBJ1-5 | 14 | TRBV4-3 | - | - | TGCGCCAGCAGCCCTACAGGGTTACATCAGCCCCAGCATTTT | CASSPTGLHQPQHF
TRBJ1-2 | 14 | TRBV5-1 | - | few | TGCGCCAGCAGCTCAGGTGGGGCCTTATATGGCTACACCTTC | CASSSGGALYGYTF
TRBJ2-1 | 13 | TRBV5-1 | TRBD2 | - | TGCGCCAGCAGCGCCGGGACTAACAATGAGCAGTTCTTC | CASSAGTNNEQFF
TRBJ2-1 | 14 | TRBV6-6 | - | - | TGTGCCAGCAGTTCGGGGCCTTACGTCAATGAGCAGTTCTTC | CASSSGPYVNEQFF
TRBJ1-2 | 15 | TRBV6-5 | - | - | TGTGCCAGCAGGGGGCCCGGACAGATCAACTATGGCTACACCTTC | CASRGPGQINYGYTF
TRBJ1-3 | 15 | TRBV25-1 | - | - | TGTGCCAGCAGTGATCCCGGGTCATCTGGAAACACCATATATTTT | CASSDPGSSGNTIYF
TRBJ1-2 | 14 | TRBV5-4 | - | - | TGTGCCAGCAGCTTGGTCGGTGGTGGCTATGGCTACACCTTC | CASSLVGGGYGYTF
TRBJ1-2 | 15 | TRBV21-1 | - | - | TGTGCTAGCAGCAAAGAAGGGGAGAGTATGGGAGGCTACACCTTC | CASSKEGESMGGYTF
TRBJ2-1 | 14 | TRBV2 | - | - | TGTGCCAGCATTGACAGGAAGGAGGGCAATGAGCAGTTCTTC | CASIDRKEGNEQFF
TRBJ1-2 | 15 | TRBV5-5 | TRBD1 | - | TGTGCCAGCAGCTATTTCGACAGGGCGGACTATGGCTACACCTTC | CASSYFDRADYGYTF
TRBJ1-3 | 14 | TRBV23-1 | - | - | TGCGCCAGCAGTGAGTTTAGCTCTGGAAACACCATATATTTT | CASSEFSSGNTIYF
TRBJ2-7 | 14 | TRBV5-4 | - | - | TGTGCCAGCAGCACAGGGACGGATACCTACGAGCAGTACTTC | CASSTGTDTYEQYF
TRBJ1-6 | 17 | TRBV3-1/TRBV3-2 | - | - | TGTGCCAGCAGCCACGGTTCTTCGGGACGGCGTAATTCACCCCTCCACTTT | CASSHGSSGRRNSPLHF
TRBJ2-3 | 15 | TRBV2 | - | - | TGTGCCAGCAGTGAGGGGATGCCTAGCACAGATACGCAGTATTTT | CASSEGMPSTDTQYF
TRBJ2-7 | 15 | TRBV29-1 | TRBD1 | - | TGCAGCGTTGAAGGCGTTCCCAGGGGGCGCGGCGAGCAGTACTTC | CSVEGVPRGRGEQYF
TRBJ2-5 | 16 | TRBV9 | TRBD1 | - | TGTGCCAGCAGCTCCAGAATGGGACAGCTCCAAGAGACCCAGTACTTC | CASSSRMGQLQETQYF
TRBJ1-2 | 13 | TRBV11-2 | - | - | TGTGCCAGCAGCGATAGCCCTAACTATGGCTACACCTTC | CASSDSPNYGYTF
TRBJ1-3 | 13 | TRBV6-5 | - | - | TGTGCCAGCAGAGAGTACTCTGGAAACACCATATATTTT | CASREYSGNTIYF
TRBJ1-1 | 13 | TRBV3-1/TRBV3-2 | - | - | TGTGCCAGCAGCCAAGAGAGGGGATATGAAGCTTTCTTT | CASSQERGYEAFF
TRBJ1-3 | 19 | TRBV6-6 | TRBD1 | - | TGTGCCAGCAGTCCCGGGACAGGGGCGTCGCGTAGGACTGGAAACACCATATATTTT | CASSPGTGASRRTGNTIYF
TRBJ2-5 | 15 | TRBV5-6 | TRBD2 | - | TGTGCCAGCAGCGTACGGACTAGCGGGAGTGAGACCCAGTACTTC | CASSVRTSGSETQYF
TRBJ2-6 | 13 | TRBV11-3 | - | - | TGCCCCTCCGGCGGCGCTGGGGCCAACGTCCTGACTTTC | CPSGGAGANVLTF
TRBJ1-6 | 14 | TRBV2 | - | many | TGTGCCAGCAGTTCACAGGGTATGGCTTCACCCCTCCACTTT | CASSSQGMASPLHF
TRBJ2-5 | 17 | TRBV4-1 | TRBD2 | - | TGCGCCAGCAGCCAAGTGCTGCTAGCGGGAGGTCGAGAGACCCAGTACTTC | CASSQVLLAGGRETQYF
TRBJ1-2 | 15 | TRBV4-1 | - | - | TGCGCCAGCAGCCAAGAAGGGAGCCCCATCTATGGCTACACCTTC | CASSQEGSPIYGYTF
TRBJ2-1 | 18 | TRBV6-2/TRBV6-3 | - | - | TGTGCCAGCAGTTACTACCGTCGTCACGGGAGAAGCTACAATGAGCAGTTCTTC | CASSYYRRHGRSYNEQFF
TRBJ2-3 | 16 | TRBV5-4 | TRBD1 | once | TGTGCCAGCAGCCTAGGCATCAGGGGGCAGGGAGATACGCAGTATTTT | CASSLGIRGQGDTQYF
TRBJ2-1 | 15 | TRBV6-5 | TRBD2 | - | TGTGCCAGCAGTTGGACTAGCGGGGGTTACAATGAGCAGTTCTTC | CASSWTSGGYNEQFF
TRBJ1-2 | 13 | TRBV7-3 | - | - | TGTGCCAGCAGCTTAGACAGTAACTATGGCTACACCTTC | CASSLDSNYGYTF
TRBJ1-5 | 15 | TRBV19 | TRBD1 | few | TGTGCCAGTAGTCCAGGGACAGGGGGCCATCAGCCCCAGCATTTT | CASSPGTGGHQPQHF
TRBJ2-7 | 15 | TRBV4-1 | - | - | TGCGCCAGCAGCCAATTAAGTTCCGGGACCTACGAGCAGTACTTC | CASSQLSSGTYEQYF
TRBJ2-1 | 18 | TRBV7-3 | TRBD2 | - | TGTGCCAGCAGCTTAACCCGCGGGGGGCTAGGCTCCTACAATGAGCAGTTCTTC | CASSLTRGGLGSYNEQFF
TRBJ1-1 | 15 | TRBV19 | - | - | TGTGCCAGTAGTATAGGACCCAGGGGGAACACTGAAGCTTTCTTT | CASSIGPRGNTEAFF
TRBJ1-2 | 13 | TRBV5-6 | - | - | TGTGCCAGCAGCAAACAGGGTGACTATGGCTACACCTTC | CASSKQGDYGYTF
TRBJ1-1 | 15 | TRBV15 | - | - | TGTGCCACCAGCAGAGAGGGGGCAGGGGATCCTGAAGCTTTCTTT | CATSREGAGDPEAFF
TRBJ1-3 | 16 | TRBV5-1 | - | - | TGCGCCAGCAGCTTGGCCGGGCAGGGAGGTGGAAACACCATATATTTT | CASSLAGQGGGNTIYF
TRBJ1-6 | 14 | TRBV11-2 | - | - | TGTGCCAGCAGCTTCGGTCCATTAAATTCACCCCTCCACTTT | CASSFGPLNSPLHF
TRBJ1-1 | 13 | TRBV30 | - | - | TGTGCCTGGAGTGTCCGCTTGAACACTGAAGCTTTCTTT | CAWSVRLNTEAFF
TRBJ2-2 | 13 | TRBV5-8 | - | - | TGTGCCAGCAGCCAGACCCTAATCGGGGAGCTGTTTTTT | CASSQTLIGELFF